This TCR beta chain was profiled in a study of T cell repertoires in cytomegalovirus infection. About the study: It can be stated that public TCR beta signatures indicated CMV infection as well as a matching HLA type.

Trimming took 0 bases from V and 10 from J; bases not matched to a gene: 8. The CDR3 runs 16 residues. Germline V CDR1 and CDR2: LGHNT, FRNRAP. In this sample, this clonotype turned up many times. TCRdb reanalysed the reads using MiXCR and keeps one entry per CDR3 protein. The sample records almost 500,000 distinct CDR3 sequences, about 11% being singletons. This TCR was sampled from a human donor in good health (CMV status not recorded). Some clones in this sample may be carry-over from other donors' samples. This sequence joins TRBV12-5 and TRBJ1-6; 8 bases line up with TRBD1. The specimen was PBMCs. In DNA form, the CDR3 reads TGTGCTAGTGGTTTGGTTCAGGGGGCCGTGGGATCACCCCTCCACTTT. As protein: CASGLVQGAVGSPLHF.